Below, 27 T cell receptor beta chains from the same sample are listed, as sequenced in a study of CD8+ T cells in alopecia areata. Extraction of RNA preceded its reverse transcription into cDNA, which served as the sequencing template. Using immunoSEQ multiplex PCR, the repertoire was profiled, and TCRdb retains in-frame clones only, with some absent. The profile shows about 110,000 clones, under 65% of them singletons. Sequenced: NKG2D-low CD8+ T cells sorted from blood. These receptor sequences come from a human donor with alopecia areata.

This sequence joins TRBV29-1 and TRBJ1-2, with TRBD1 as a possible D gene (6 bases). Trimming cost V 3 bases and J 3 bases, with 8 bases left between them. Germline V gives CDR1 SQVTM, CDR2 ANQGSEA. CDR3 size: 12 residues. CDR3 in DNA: TGCAGCGTTGACAGGGGCTACTATGGCTACACCTTC. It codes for CSVDRGYYGYTF.

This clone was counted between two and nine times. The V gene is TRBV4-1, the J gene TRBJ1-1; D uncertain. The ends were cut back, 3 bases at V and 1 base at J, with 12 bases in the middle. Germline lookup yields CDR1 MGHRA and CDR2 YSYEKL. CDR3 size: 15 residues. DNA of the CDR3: TGCGCCAGCAGCCACCGCCAACATTCGAACACTGAAGCTTTCTTT. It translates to CASSHRQHSNTEAFF.

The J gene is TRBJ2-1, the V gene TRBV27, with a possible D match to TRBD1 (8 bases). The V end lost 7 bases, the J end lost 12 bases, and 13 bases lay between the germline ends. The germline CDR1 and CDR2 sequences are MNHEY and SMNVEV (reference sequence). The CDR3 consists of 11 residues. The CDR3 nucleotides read TGTGCCAGCATGACAGGGGAGGGGCAGTTCTTC. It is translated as CASMTGEGQFF.

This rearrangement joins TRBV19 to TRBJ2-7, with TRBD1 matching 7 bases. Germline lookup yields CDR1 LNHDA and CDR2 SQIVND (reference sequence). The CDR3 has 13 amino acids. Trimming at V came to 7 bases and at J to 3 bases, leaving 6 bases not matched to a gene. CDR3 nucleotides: TGTGCCAGTACACTCGGGACAGACTACGAGCAGTACTTC. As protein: CASTLGTDYEQYF.

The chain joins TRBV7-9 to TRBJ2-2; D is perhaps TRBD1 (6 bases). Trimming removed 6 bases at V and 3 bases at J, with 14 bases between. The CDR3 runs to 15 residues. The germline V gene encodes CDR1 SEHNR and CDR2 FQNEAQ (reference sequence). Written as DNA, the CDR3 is TGTGCCAGCAGACCAACAGGGTTCCACACCGGGGAGCTGTTTTTT. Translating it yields CASRPTGFHTGELFF. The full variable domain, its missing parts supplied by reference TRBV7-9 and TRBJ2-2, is DTGVSQNPRHKITKRGQNVTFRCDPISEHNRLYWYRQTLGQGPEFLTYFQNEAQLEKSRLLSDRFSAERPKGSFSTLEIQRTEQGDSAMYLCASRPTGFHTGELFFGEGSRLTVL.

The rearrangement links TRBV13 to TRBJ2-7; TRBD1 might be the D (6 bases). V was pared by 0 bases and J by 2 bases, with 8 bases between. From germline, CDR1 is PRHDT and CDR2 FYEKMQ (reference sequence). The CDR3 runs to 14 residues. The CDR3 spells CASSLGRGTYEQYF. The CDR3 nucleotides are TGTGCCAGCAGCTTAGGCAGGGGCACCTACGAGCAGTACTTC.

CDR3 in DNA: TGTGCCAGCAGCCCCGGGACTAGAATCTACAATGAGCAGTTCTTC. This translates into CASSPGTRIYNEQFF. V usage is TRBV13 and J usage is TRBJ2-1, with 8 bases fitting TRBD2. The CDR3 length is 15 residues. V dropped 5 bases and J dropped 3; count of bases not matched to a gene: 6. The germline V gene encodes CDR1 PRHDT and CDR2 FYEKMQ (reference sequence). The variable domain in full, completed from reference TRBV13 and TRBJ2-1, reads AAGVIQSPRHLIKEKRETATLKCYPIPRHDTVYWYQQGPGQDPQFLISFYEKMQSDKGSIPDRFSAQQFSDYHSELNMSSLELGDSALYFCASSPGTRIYNEQFFGPGTRLTVL.

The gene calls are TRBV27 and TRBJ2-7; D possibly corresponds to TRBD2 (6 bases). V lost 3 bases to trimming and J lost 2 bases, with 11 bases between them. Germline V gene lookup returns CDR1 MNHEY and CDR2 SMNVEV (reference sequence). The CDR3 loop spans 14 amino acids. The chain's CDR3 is CASSFWGRPYEQYF. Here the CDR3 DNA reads TGTGCCAGCAGTTTTTGGGGGAGGCCCTACGAGCAGTACTTC.

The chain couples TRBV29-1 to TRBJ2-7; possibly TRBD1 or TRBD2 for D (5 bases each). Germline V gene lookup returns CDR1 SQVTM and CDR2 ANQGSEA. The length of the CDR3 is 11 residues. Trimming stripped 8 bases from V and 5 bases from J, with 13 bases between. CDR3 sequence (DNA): TGCAGCTATACCGGGGCTAACGAGCAGTACTTC. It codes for CSYTGANEQYF.

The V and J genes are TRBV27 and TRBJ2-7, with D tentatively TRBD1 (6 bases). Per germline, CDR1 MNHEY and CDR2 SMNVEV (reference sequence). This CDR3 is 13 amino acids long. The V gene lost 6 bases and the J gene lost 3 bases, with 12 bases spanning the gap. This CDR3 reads CASRLTGSYEQYF. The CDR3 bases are TGTGCCAGCAGGCTTACAGGGAGCTACGAGCAGTACTTC.

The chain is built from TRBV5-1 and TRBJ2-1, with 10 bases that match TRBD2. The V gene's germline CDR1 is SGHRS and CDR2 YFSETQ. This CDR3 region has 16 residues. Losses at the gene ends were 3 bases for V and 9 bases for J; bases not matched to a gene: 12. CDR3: CASSWSSSGSWVEQFF. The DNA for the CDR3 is TGCGCCAGCAGCTGGAGCTCTAGCGGGAGTTGGGTTGAGCAGTTCTTC.

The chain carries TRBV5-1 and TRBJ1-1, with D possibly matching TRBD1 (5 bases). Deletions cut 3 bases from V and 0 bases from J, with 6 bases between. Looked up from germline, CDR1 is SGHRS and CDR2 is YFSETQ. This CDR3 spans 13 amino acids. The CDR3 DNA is TGCGCCAGCAGCTCGACAGTGAACACTGAAGCTTTCTTT. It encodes CASSSTVNTEAFF.

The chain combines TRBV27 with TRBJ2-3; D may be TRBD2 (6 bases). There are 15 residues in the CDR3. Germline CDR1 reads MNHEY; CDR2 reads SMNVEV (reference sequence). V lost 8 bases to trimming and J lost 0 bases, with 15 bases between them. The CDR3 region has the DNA TGTGCCAGCCAGCGGGTAGTATCTAGCACAGATACGCAGTATTTT. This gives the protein CASQRVVSSTDTQYF.

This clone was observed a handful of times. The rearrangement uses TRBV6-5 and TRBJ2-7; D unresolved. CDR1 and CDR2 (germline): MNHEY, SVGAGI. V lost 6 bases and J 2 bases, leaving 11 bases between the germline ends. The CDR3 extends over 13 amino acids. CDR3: CASRMFSTYEQYF. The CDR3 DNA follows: TGTGCCAGCAGAATGTTCTCAACCTACGAGCAGTACTTC.

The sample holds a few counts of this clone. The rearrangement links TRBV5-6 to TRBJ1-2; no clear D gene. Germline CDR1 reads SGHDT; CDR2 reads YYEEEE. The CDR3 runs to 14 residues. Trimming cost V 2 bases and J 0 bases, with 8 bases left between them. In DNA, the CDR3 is TGTGCCAGCAGCTTCGGCAGATCTAACTATGGCTACACCTTC. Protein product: CASSFGRSNYGYTF. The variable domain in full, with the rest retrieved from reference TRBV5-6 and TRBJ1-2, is DAGVTQSPTHLIKTRGQQVTLRCSPKSGHDTVSWYQQALGQGPQFIFQYYEEEERQRGNFPDRFSGHQFPNYSSELNVNALLLGDSALYLCASSFGRSNYGYTFGSGTRLTVV.

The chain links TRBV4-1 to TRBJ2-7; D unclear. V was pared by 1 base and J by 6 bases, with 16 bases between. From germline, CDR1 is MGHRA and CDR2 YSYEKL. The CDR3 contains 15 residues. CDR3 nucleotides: TGCGCCAGCAGCCAAGTACCCGGGTGGGGTGTCGAGCAGTACTTC. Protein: CASSQVPGWGVEQYF.

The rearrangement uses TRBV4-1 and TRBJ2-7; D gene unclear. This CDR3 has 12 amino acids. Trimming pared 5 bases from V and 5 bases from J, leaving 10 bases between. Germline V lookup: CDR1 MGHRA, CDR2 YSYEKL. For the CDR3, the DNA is TGCGCCAGCAGCAGGTGGGGTAACGAGCAGTACTTC. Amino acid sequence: CASSRWGNEQYF.

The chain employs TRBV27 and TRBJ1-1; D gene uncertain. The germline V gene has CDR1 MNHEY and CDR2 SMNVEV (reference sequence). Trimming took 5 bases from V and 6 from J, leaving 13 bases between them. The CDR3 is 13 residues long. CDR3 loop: CASSPGLIPEAFF. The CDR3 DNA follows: TGTGCCAGCAGTCCTGGACTGATTCCTGAAGCTTTCTTT.

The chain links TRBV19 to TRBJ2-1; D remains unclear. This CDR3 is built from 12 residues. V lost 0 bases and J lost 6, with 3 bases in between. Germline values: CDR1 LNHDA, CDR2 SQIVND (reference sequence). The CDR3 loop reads CASSIEGNEQFF. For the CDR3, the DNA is TGTGCCAGTAGTATAGAGGGCAATGAGCAGTTCTTC.

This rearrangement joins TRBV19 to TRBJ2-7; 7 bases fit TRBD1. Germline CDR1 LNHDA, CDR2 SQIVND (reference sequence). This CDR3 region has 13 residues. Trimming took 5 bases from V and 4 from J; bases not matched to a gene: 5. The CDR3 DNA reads TGTGCCAGTAGTCCGGGACAGAGATACGAGCAGTACTTC. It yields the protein CASSPGQRYEQYF.

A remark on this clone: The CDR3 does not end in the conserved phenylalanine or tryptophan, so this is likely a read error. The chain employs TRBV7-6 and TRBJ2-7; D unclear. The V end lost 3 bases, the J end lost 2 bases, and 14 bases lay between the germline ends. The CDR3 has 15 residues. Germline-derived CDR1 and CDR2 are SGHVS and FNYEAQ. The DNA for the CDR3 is TGTGCCAGCAGCTTTGACGTTGGCAGTGCCTACGAGCAGTACCTC. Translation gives CASSFDVGSAYEQYL.

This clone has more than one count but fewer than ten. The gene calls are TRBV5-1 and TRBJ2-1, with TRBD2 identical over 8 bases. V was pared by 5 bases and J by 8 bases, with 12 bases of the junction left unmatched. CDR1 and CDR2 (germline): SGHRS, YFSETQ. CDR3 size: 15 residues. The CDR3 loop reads CASSFRRTSIDEQFF. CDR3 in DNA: TGCGCCAGCAGTTTTCGGAGGACTAGCATTGATGAGCAGTTCTTC.

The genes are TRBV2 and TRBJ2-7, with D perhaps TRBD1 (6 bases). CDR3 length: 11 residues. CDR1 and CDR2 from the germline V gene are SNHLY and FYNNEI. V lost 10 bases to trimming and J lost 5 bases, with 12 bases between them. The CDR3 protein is CATHRVDEQYF. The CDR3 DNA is TGTGCCACCCACAGGGTCGACGAGCAGTACTTC.

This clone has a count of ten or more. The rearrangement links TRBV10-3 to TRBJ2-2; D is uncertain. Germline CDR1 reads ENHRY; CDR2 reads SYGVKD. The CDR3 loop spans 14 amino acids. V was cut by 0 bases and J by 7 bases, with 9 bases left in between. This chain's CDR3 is CAISESAPDGELFF. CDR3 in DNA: TGTGCCATCAGTGAGTCTGCCCCGGACGGGGAGCTGTTTTTT.

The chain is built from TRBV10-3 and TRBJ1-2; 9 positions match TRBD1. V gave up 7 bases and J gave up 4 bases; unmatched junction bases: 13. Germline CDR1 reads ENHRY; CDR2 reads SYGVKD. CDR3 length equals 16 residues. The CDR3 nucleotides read TGTGCCATCACTCGGGACAGGGAAACCACCCTCTATGGCTACACCTTC. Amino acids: CAITRDRETTLYGYTF.

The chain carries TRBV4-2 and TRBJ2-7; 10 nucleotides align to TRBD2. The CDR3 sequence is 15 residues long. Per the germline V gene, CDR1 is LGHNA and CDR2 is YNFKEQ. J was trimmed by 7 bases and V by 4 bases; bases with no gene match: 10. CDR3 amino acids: CASSPLAGDYAEQYF. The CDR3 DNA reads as TGTGCCAGCAGCCCTCTAGCGGGGGATTACGCGGAGCAGTACTTC.

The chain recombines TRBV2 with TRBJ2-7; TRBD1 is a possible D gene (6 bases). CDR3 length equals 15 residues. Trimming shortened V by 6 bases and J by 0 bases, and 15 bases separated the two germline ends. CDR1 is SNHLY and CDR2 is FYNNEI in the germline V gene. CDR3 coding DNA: TGTGCCAGCAGACAGGGACGGACCAACTCCTACGAGCAGTACTTC. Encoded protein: CASRQGRTNSYEQYF.